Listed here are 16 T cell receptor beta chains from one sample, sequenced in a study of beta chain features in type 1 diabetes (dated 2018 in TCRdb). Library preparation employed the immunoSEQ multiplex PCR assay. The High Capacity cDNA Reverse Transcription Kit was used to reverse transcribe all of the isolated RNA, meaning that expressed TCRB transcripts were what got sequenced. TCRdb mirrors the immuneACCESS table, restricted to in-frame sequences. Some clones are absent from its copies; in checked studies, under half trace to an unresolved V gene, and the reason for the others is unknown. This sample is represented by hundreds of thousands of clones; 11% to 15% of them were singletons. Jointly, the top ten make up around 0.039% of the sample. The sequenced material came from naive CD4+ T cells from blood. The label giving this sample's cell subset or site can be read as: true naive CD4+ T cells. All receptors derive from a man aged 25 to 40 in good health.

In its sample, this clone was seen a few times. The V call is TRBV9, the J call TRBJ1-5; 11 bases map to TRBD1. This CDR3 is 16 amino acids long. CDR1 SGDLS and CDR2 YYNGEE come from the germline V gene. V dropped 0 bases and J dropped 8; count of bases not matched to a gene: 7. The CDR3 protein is CASSVGGQGAKEPQHF. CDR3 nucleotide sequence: TGTGCCAGCAGCGTAGGAGGACAGGGGGCGAAGGAGCCCCAGCATTTT.

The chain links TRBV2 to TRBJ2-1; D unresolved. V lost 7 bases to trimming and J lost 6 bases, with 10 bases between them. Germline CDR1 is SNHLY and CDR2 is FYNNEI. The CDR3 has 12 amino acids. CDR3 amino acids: CASIRLSNEQFF. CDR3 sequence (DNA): TGTGCCAGCATCAGGCTTTCCAATGAGCAGTTCTTC.

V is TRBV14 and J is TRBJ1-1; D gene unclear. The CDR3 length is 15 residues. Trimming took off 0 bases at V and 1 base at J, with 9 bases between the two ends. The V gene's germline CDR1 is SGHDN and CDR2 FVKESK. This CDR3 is CASSQDLGRNTEAFF. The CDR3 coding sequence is TGTGCCAGCAGCCAAGACCTTGGGAGGAACACTGAAGCTTTCTTT.

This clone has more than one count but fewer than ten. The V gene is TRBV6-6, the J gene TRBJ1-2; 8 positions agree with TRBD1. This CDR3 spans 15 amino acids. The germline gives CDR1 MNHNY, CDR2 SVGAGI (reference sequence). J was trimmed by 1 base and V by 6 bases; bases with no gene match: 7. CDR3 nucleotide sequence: TGTGCCAGCAGAAAGGGGACAGGAGATAACTATGGCTACACCTTC. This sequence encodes CASRKGTGDNYGYTF.

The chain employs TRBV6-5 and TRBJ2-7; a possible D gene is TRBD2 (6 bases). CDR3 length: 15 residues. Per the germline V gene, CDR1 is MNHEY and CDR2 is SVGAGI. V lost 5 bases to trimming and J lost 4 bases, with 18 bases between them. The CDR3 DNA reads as TGTGCCAGCAGTACCGGGACTTCCCTTCCTTACGAGCAGTACGTC. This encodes CASSTGTSLPYEQYV.

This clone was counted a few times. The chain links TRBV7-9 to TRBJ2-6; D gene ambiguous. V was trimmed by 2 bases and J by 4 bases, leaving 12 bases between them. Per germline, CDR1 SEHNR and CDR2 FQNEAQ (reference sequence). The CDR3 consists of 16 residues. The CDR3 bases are TGTGCCAGCAGCTTAAAGTGGGTGGCCGGGGCCAACGTCCTGACTTTC. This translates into CASSLKWVAGANVLTF.

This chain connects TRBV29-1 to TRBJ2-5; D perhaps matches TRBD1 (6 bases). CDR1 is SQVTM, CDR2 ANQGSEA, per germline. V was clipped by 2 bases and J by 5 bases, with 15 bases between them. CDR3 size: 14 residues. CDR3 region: CSVEKPGVRETQYF. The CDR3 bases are TGCAGCGTTGAAAAACCAGGGGTACGGGAGACCCAGTACTTC.

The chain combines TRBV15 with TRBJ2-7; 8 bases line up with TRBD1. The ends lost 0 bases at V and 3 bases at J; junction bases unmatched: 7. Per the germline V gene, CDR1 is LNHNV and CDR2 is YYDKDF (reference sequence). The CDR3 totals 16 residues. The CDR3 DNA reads TGTGCCACCAGCAGAGATCTAACAGGGGGGAACTACGAGCAGTACTTC. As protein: CATSRDLTGGNYEQYF.

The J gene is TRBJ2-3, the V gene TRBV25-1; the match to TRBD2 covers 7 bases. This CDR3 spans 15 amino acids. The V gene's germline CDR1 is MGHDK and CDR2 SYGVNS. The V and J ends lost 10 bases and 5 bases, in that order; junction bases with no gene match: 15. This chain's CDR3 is CATSVGGRLGDTQYF. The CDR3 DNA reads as TGTGCCACCTCTGTGGGCGGGAGATTGGGAGATACGCAGTATTTT.

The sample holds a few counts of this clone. The CDR3 protein is CASSQRPRGTSGNFETQYF. The DNA for the CDR3 is TGCGCCAGCAGCCAACGCCCACGGGGGACTAGCGGGAACTTTGAGACCCAGTACTTC. The chain links TRBV4-3 to TRBJ2-5; TRBD2 matches 13 bases. Germline V gene sequence: CDR1 LGHNA, CDR2 YSLEER. This CDR3 region has 19 residues. The V and J ends lost 2 bases and 5 bases, in that order; junction bases with no gene match: 14.

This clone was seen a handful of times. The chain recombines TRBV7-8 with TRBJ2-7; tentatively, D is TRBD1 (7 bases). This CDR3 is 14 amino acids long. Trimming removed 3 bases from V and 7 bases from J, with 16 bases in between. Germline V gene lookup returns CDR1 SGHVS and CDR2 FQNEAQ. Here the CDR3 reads CASSLQGGPGEQYV. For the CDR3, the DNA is TGTGCCAGCAGCTTGCAGGGGGGTCCGGGAGAGCAGTACGTC.

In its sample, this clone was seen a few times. The CDR3 region is CSVAVPKGASYNEQFF. The CDR3 DNA reads as TGCAGCGTTGCGGTACCCAAGGGGGCTAGTTACAATGAGCAGTTCTTC. The rearrangement uses TRBV29-1 and TRBJ2-1, with 7 positions matching TRBD1. Trimming removed 4 bases from V and 4 bases from J; junction bases left unmatched: 13. The CDR3 runs to 16 residues. CDR1 is SQVTM, CDR2 ANQGSEA, per germline.

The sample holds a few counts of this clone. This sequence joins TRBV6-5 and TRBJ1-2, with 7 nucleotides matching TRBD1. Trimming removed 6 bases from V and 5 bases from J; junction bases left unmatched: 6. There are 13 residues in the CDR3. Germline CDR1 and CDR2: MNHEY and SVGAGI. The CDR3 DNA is TGTGCCAGCAGGCGACAGGGCGCGTATGGCTACACCTTC. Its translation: CASRRQGAYGYTF.

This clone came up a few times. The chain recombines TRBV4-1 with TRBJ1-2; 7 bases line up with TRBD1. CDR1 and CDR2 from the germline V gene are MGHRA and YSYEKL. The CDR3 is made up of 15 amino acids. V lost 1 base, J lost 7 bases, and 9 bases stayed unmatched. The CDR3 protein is CASSQVGQVSGGYTF. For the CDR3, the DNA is TGCGCCAGCAGCCAAGTAGGACAGGTTTCGGGTGGCTACACCTTC.

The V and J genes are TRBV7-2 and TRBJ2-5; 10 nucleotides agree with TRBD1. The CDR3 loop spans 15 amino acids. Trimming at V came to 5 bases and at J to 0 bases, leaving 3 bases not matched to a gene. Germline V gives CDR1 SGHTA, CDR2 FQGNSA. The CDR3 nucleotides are TGTGCCAGCAGCCCGGACAGGGGGTACCAAGAGACCCAGTACTTC. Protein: CASSPDRGYQETQYF.

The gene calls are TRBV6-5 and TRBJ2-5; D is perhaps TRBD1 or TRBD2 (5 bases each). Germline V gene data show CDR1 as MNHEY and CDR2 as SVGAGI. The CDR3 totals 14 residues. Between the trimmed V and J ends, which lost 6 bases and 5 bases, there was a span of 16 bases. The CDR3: CASSVGTFRETQYF. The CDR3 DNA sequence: TGTGCCAGCAGCGTCGGGACCTTCAGGGAGACCCAGTACTTC.